Following are 12 T cell receptor beta chains from one sample sequenced in a study of blood T cell repertoires in COVID-19. Libraries were prepared by immunoSEQ multiplex PCR; TCRdb keeps only in-frame clonotypes and omits some of them. The sample yields hundreds of thousands of clones, 85% to 90% seen once. Sample: peripheral blood. The receptors here all came from a woman aged 25-40 years with COVID-19, enrolled during active disease.

The chain employs TRBV3-1 (or the pseudogene TRBV3-2) and TRBJ1-1, with 8 nucleotides matching TRBD1. The V segment lost 2 bases and the J segment 1 base; nucleotides outside the gene matches: 9. Germline values: CDR1 LGHDT, CDR2 YNNKEL (reference sequence). The CDR3 consists of 17 residues. The chain's CDR3 is CASSQNPNRGKNTEAFF. The CDR3 DNA sequence: TGTGCCAGCAGCCAAAACCCTAACAGGGGGAAGAACACTGAAGCTTTCTTT.

The chain is built from TRBV6-6 and TRBJ1-5; D gene ambiguous. Trimming pared 6 bases from V and 5 bases from J, leaving 8 bases between. CDR3 length: 12 residues. Germline values: CDR1 MNHNY, CDR2 SVGAGI (reference sequence). CDR3 bases: TGTGCCAGCAGACCCCGCGATCAGCCCCAGCATTTT. It codes for CASRPRDQPQHF.

The V gene is TRBV3-1 (or the pseudogene TRBV3-2), the J gene TRBJ2-2; weak D call: TRBD2 (6 bases). Germline V CDR1 and CDR2: LGHDT, YNNKEL (reference sequence). The V gene lost 0 bases and the J gene lost 6 bases, with 8 bases spanning the gap. The CDR3 sequence is 14 residues long. CDR3 nucleotides: TGTGCCAGCAGCCAAGAGGCTAGCGCCGGGGAGCTGTTTTTT. Its protein product is CASSQEASAGELFF.

The chain is built from TRBV7-3 and TRBJ2-5; 9 bases fit TRBD1. Germline V lookup: CDR1 SGHTA, CDR2 FQGTGA. The CDR3 loop spans 13 amino acids. V lost 6 bases and J lost 5; bases outside the gene matches: 4. The CDR3 is CASSSDRGETQYF. Written as DNA, the CDR3 is TGTGCCAGCAGTTCGGACAGGGGTGAGACCCAGTACTTC.

This clone appeared a few times. The V call is TRBV19, the J call TRBJ1-2, with no clear D. Per the germline V gene, CDR1 is LNHDA and CDR2 is SQIVND (reference sequence). CDR3 length: 14 amino acids. V lost 0 bases to trimming and J lost 4 bases, with 9 bases between them. The CDR3: CASSIDRGGYGYTF. The CDR3 DNA sequence: TGTGCCAGTAGTATAGATCGGGGAGGCTATGGCTACACCTTC.

The chain recombines TRBV7-9 with TRBJ2-7; 10 positions match TRBD1. Per the germline V gene, CDR1 is SEHNR and CDR2 is FQNEAQ (reference sequence). CDR3 length: 19 amino acids. J lost 2 bases, V lost 5 bases, and 18 bases had no gene match. This CDR3 reads CASSPTRPGTGEEPYEQYV. DNA for the CDR3: TGTGCCAGCAGCCCTACACGTCCCGGGACAGGGGAGGAACCCTACGAGCAGTACGTC.

This chain links TRBV7-2 with TRBJ1-2, with D perhaps matching TRBD1 (5 bases). CDR3 size: 13 residues. From germline, CDR1 is SGHTA and CDR2 FQGNSA. Trimming took off 2 bases at V and 4 bases at J, with 8 bases between the two ends. The CDR3 coding sequence is TGTGCCAGCAGCTTACAGGGTTCCTATGGCTACACCTTC. This sequence encodes CASSLQGSYGYTF.

This rearrangement joins TRBV6-1 to TRBJ1-2, with D possibly matching TRBD1 (5 bases). Germline loops: CDR1 MNHNS, CDR2 SASEGT. V shed 2 bases and J shed 1 base, with 11 bases lying between them. The CDR3 runs to 15 residues. CDR3 in DNA: TGTGCCAGCAGTGAACCCACAGGTGTTAACTATGGCTACACCTTC. It specifies CASSEPTGVNYGYTF.

The rearrangement links TRBV5-1 to TRBJ1-1, with 10 bases fitting TRBD1. CDR1 SGHRS and CDR2 YFSETQ come from the germline V gene. The length of the CDR3 is 15 residues. The V and J ends lost 4 bases and 7 bases, in that order; junction bases with no gene match: 10. In DNA, the CDR3 is TGCGCCAGCAGCCCCGGGACAGGGGTCACCCATGAAGCTTTCTTT. Translation: CASSPGTGVTHEAFF.

This clone has only one observation. CDR3 coding DNA: TGCAGCTCTAGCCGGGACAGGGGGCTCAATGGCTACACCTTC. The encoded protein is CSSSRDRGLNGYTF. The V gene is TRBV29-1, the J gene TRBJ1-2; TRBD1 matches 12 bases. Germline V lookup: CDR1 SQVTM, CDR2 ANQGSEA. This CDR3 comprises 14 residues. The ends lost 8 bases at V and 6 bases at J; junction bases unmatched: 10.

This chain uses TRBV5-1 with TRBJ1-1, with a tentative D call TRBD1 (5 bases). The germline gives CDR1 SGHRS, CDR2 YFSETQ. The CDR3 is 13 residues long. Trimming took off 4 bases at V and 5 bases at J, with 12 bases between the two ends. CDR3 residues: CASSEGAVTEAFF. In nucleotides, the CDR3 is TGCGCCAGCAGCGAAGGGGCCGTGACTGAAGCTTTCTTT.

The gene calls are TRBV7-9 and TRBJ2-2; 10 bases match TRBD2. The trim removed 5 bases at V and 6 bases at J, leaving 6 bases unmatched. There are 15 residues in the CDR3. Germline assignment: CDR1 SEHNR and CDR2 FQNEAQ (reference sequence). CDR3 nucleotide sequence: TGTGCCAGCAGCCCACGGACTAGCGGTCCCGGGGAGCTGTTTTTT. Translation: CASSPRTSGPGELFF.